These 32 T cell receptor beta chains were sequenced from one sample in a study of T cell responses to AZD1222 COVID-19 vaccine. Some clones are missing from TCRdb's copy, which holds only in-frame ones; the method was immunoSEQ multiplex PCR. Among roughly 97,000 clones listed, over 90% were seen once. Sequencing used peripheral blood, obtained on day 0 of AZD1222 vaccination. These receptors were obtained from an adult in good health.

The V gene is TRBV18, the J gene TRBJ2-5; 7 nucleotides line up with TRBD2. The V and J ends lost 5 bases and 3 bases, in that order; junction bases with no gene match: 3. Germline V lookup: CDR1 KGHSH, CDR2 LQKENI. The CDR3 length is 13 residues. The DNA of the CDR3 is TGTGCCAGCTCAAGGCTAGCGGAAGAGACCCAGTACTTC. The encoded protein is CASSRLAEETQYF. Full variable domain (remainder filled in from reference TRBV18 and TRBJ2-5): NAGVMQNPRHLVRRRGQEARLRCSPMKGHSHVYWYRQLPEEGLKFMVYLQKENIIDESGMPKERFSAEFPKEGPSILRIQQVVRGDSAAYFCASSRLAEETQYFGPGTRLLVL.

This chain uses TRBV5-1 with TRBJ2-2; 7 bases are shared with TRBD1. Germline CDR1 SGHRS, CDR2 YFSETQ. The V segment lost 7 bases and the J segment 6 bases; nucleotides outside the gene matches: 6. The CDR3 has 13 residues. CDR3 DNA: TGCGCCAGCGGCGACAGGGTCGCCGGGGAGCTGTTTTTT. This codes for CASGDRVAGELFF.

This clone was observed a few times. The rearrangement uses TRBV7-9 and TRBJ1-1; 7 bases agree with TRBD1. Trimming at V came to 6 bases and at J to 4 bases, leaving 5 bases not matched to a gene. Germline CDR1 and CDR2: SEHNR and FQNEAQ (reference sequence). The CDR3 loop spans 13 amino acids. CDR3 loop: CASSLGQLTEAFF. CDR3 bases: TGTGCCAGCAGTTTGGGACAGCTCACTGAAGCTTTCTTT.

Only one count was recorded for this clone. This chain uses TRBV18 with TRBJ2-7, with D possibly TRBD2 on 6 matching bases. Trimming shortened V by 3 bases and J by 2 bases, and 17 bases separated the two germline ends. Germline-derived CDR1 and CDR2 are KGHSH and LQKENI. CDR3 length equals 16 residues. The CDR3 reads CASSPRGAGPAYEQYF. In DNA form, the CDR3 reads TGTGCCAGCTCACCCCGCGGGGCAGGGCCAGCCTACGAGCAGTACTTC.

This chain joins TRBV5-5 and TRBJ2-1; D gene uncertain. The germline gives CDR1 SGHKS, CDR2 YYEKEE (reference sequence). The CDR3 length is 14 residues. Trimming shortened V by 6 bases and J by 4 bases, and 14 bases separated the two germline ends. CDR3 protein: CASTVRWGYNEQFF. The CDR3 DNA follows: TGTGCCAGCACCGTGCGGTGGGGTTACAATGAGCAGTTCTTC.

V gene TRBV7-2 combines with J gene TRBJ1-6; unclear D gene. This CDR3 contains 13 residues. Trimming removed 3 bases from V and 6 bases from J, with 6 bases in between. CDR1 and CDR2 from the germline V gene are SGHTA and FQGNSA. The CDR3 DNA follows: TGTGCCAGCAGCTTCGGCCTTAATTCACCCCTCCACTTT. It is translated as CASSFGLNSPLHF.

This chain uses TRBV24-1 with TRBJ2-3, with 12 bases that match TRBD2. This CDR3 is 17 amino acids long. The germline V gene encodes CDR1 KGHDR and CDR2 SFDVKD. Germline trimming cut 4 bases from V and 0 bases from J; bases unmatched to any gene: 4. The CDR3 DNA follows: TGTGCCACCAGTGACGCGACTAGCGGGGGCAGCACAGATACGCAGTATTTT. Protein: CATSDATSGGSTDTQYF.

The rearrangement uses TRBV21-1 and TRBJ1-3; TRBD1 is the table's D call and was not checked against the DNA. TRBV21-1 is listed as a pseudogene. This CDR3 has 19 amino acids. CDR3 residues: CASSKNAHSGHNSGNTIYF. The CDR3 DNA reads as TGTGCCAGCAGCAAAAATGCGCACTCGGGACATAACTCTGGAAACACCATATATTTT.

This chain connects TRBV6-5 to TRBJ1-6; tentatively, D is TRBD1 (6 bases). Germline V lookup: CDR1 MNHEY, CDR2 SVGAGI. This CDR3 comprises 16 residues. The germline V and J ends were trimmed by 2 bases and 8 bases, with 16 bases remaining between them. The CDR3 spells CASSYGRGGVDSPLHF. The CDR3 DNA is TGTGCCAGCAGTTACGGTAGGGGGGGCGTTGATTCACCCCTCCACTTT.

This rearrangement joins TRBV7-8 to TRBJ1-2; D gene ambiguous. CDR3 length: 13 amino acids. The germline V gene encodes CDR1 SGHVS and CDR2 FQNEAQ. The V and J ends lost 5 bases and 5 bases respectively, with 12 bases between them. CDR3 protein: CASSHQEGYGYTF. DNA for the CDR3: TGTGCCAGCAGCCATCAAGAAGGGTATGGCTACACCTTC.

The chain uses TRBV7-2 and TRBJ1-2; D ambiguous. The CDR3 consists of 13 residues. Germline V gene lookup returns CDR1 SGHTA and CDR2 FQGNSA. V was cut by 5 bases and J by 4 bases, with 11 bases left in between. The CDR3 spells CASSLDTSYGYTF. Here the CDR3 DNA reads TGTGCCAGCAGCCTCGACACTTCCTATGGCTACACCTTC.

The V and J genes are TRBV23-1 and TRBJ2-7; TRBD1 agrees at 10 bases. TRBV23-1 falls under the ORF class, with uncertain function. V shed 0 bases and J 3 bases; nucleotides not matched to a gene: 8. The CDR3 runs to 17 residues. The chain's CDR3 is CASSQSSGTGVIYEQYF. The CDR3 DNA follows: TGCGCCAGCAGTCAATCGTCCGGGACAGGGGTTATCTACGAGCAGTACTTC.

The chain combines TRBV5-1 with TRBJ2-2; no clear D. Germline CDR1 and CDR2: SGHRS and YFSETQ. This CDR3 region has 17 residues. Trimming removed 4 bases from V and 1 base from J, with 17 bases in between. The CDR3 DNA sequence: TGCGCCAGCAGCAACCCCCAGTCGAGGATGAACACCGGGGAGCTGTTTTTT. Its protein is CASSNPQSRMNTGELFF.

This sequence joins TRBV4-1 and TRBJ2-1; 7 bases are a match to TRBD2. Germline lookup yields CDR1 MGHRA and CDR2 YSYEKL. The CDR3 covers 16 residues. With 3 bases clipped from V and 12 bases from J, the junction kept 17 bases outside the gene matches. CDR3 DNA: TGCGCCAGCAGCCATCCCATGGGGGGTGCGGGAGCGGGGCAGTTCTTC. Protein product: CASSHPMGGAGAGQFF.

CDR3 sequence (DNA): TGCAGCGTGGTACGGGACCCCGGGGAGCTGTTTTTT. Translating gives CSVVRDPGELFF. J is TRBJ2-2 and V is TRBV29-1; D tentatively reads TRBD1 or TRBD2 (5 bases each). Trimming removed 6 bases at V and 6 bases at J, with 11 bases between. This CDR3 is built from 12 residues. From germline, CDR1 is SQVTM and CDR2 ANQGSEA.

This chain links TRBV5-1 with TRBJ2-5; weak D call: TRBD1 (6 bases). Deletions cut 4 bases from V and 0 bases from J, with 13 bases between. The CDR3 is made up of 15 amino acids. Germline loops: CDR1 SGHRS, CDR2 YFSETQ. Written as DNA, the CDR3 is TGCGCCAGCAGCGATGGGCAGGGGTACCAAGAGACCCAGTACTTC. Residues: CASSDGQGYQETQYF.

The J gene is TRBJ2-3, the V gene TRBV4-3; D is perhaps TRBD2 (6 bases). Germline V gene lookup returns CDR1 LGHNA and CDR2 YSLEER. The CDR3 runs 16 residues. With 3 bases removed from V and 4 bases from J, the gap between germline ends came to 17 bases. CDR3 nucleotide sequence: TGCGCCAGCAGCCAGGAAATAGCGGAGGGGCCAGATACGCAGTATTTT. Its protein product is CASSQEIAEGPDTQYF.

The chain joins TRBV5-5 to TRBJ2-3; 7 positions match TRBD1. Germline V CDR1 and CDR2: SGHKS, YYEKEE (reference sequence). Trimming at V came to 4 bases and at J to 8 bases, leaving 16 bases not matched to a gene. This CDR3 region has 16 residues. CDR3 in amino acids: CASSHPSQGSPSTQYF. In DNA, the CDR3 is TGTGCCAGCAGCCACCCTTCACAGGGGTCCCCCAGTACGCAGTATTTT.

V and J are TRBV19 and TRBJ2-1; no clear D. Germline loops: CDR1 LNHDA, CDR2 SQIVND (reference sequence). Between the trimmed V and J ends, which lost 4 bases and 0 bases, there was a span of 7 bases. This CDR3 has 14 amino acids. The CDR3 loop is CASSTESSYNEQFF. CDR3 DNA: TGTGCCAGTAGTACGGAGAGCTCCTACAATGAGCAGTTCTTC.

The chain joins TRBV13 to TRBJ2-7, with D tentatively TRBD2 (5 bases). Germline-derived CDR1 and CDR2 are PRHDT and FYEKMQ (reference sequence). V shed 2 bases and J shed 2 bases, with 13 bases lying between them. This CDR3 spans 15 amino acids. The CDR3 region is CASSLQAAGTYEQYF. DNA for the CDR3: TGTGCCAGCAGCTTACAGGCTGCGGGTACCTACGAGCAGTACTTC.

CDR3 loop: CAWSSLGGGELFF. CDR3 bases: TGTGCCTGGAGTTCCCTGGGCGGCGGGGAGCTGTTTTTT. V and J are TRBV30 and TRBJ2-2, with D hard to call. V was pared by 2 bases and J by 7 bases, with 11 bases between. The CDR3 has 13 residues. CDR1 and CDR2 (germline): GTSNPN, SVGIG (reference sequence).

The chain uses TRBV27 and TRBJ2-1; 14 bases are shared with TRBD2. Per germline, CDR1 MNHEY and CDR2 SMNVEV (reference sequence). J gave up 7 bases and V 7 bases, and 6 bases lay outside the gene matches. The CDR3 sequence is 15 residues long. The CDR3 bases are TGTGCCAGCACCTCCGGGACTAGCGGGAGAAATGAGCAGTTCTTC. Translated: CASTSGTSGRNEQFF.

This chain connects TRBV2 to TRBJ1-6, with a possible D match to TRBD1 (6 bases). The CDR3 covers 14 residues. Germline-derived CDR1 and CDR2 are SNHLY and FYNNEI. V was clipped by 6 bases and J by 7 bases, with 13 bases between them. The CDR3 protein is CASSLDRWNSPLHF. The CDR3 region has the DNA TGTGCCAGCAGCCTTGACAGGTGGAATTCACCCCTCCACTTT.

V is TRBV28 and J is TRBJ2-4; 12 bases line up with TRBD2. Per the germline V gene, CDR1 is MDHEN and CDR2 is SYDVKM. The CDR3 totals 14 residues. V lost 5 bases to trimming and J lost 9 bases; unmatched junction nucleotides: 5. CDR3 region: CASSTSGRLVIQYF. The CDR3 DNA reads TGTGCCAGCAGTACTAGCGGGAGGTTGGTCATTCAGTACTTC.

The V gene is TRBV5-1, the J gene TRBJ2-3, with D possibly TRBD1 on 5 matching bases. Germline CDR1 SGHRS, CDR2 YFSETQ. This CDR3 comprises 15 residues. V lost 0 bases and J lost 3, with 11 bases in between. DNA of the CDR3: TGCGCCAGCAGCTTGGGGCAGGGATCGACAGATACGCAGTATTTT. As protein: CASSLGQGSTDTQYF.

The CDR3 coding sequence is TGTGCCAGCAGTGAAGAGGACAGCACTGAAGCTTTCTTT. This gives the protein CASSEEDSTEAFF. J is TRBJ1-1 and V is TRBV6-4; tentatively, D is TRBD1 (6 bases). The germline gives CDR1 MRHNA, CDR2 SNTAGT. The CDR3 contains 13 residues. The ends were cut back, 3 bases at V and 4 bases at J, with 9 bases in the middle.

The chain recombines TRBV10-3 with TRBJ1-2; D perhaps matches TRBD1 (5 bases). The V end was cut by 11 bases, the J end by 2 bases, with 18 bases between. CDR3 length: 14 amino acids. From germline, CDR1 is ENHRY and CDR2 SYGVKD. This CDR3 is CASGQQDKNYGYTF. The DNA of the CDR3 is TGTGCCTCCGGCCAGCAGGACAAAAACTATGGCTACACCTTC.

V and J are TRBV9 and TRBJ2-7; 7 nucleotides line up with TRBD2. With V trimmed by 0 bases and J by 5 bases, 5 bases remained unmatched. Germline-derived CDR1 and CDR2 are SGDLS and YYNGEE. This CDR3 has 14 amino acids. The CDR3 DNA reads TGTGCCAGCAGCGTAGGCGGGAGTAGCAACGAGCAGTACTTC. Its protein product is CASSVGGSSNEQYF.

The V gene is TRBV6-5, the J gene TRBJ1-6; D possibly corresponds to TRBD1 (5 bases). CDR3 length: 14 residues. Trimming cost V 8 bases and J 9 bases, with 17 bases left between them. CDR1 MNHEY and CDR2 SVGAGI come from the germline V gene. CDR3 residues: CASGQGTEFSPLHF. CDR3 nucleotides: TGTGCCAGCGGCCAGGGTACTGAGTTTTCACCCCTCCACTTT.

The CDR3 nucleotides are TGTGCCAGCAGTTTCAAAGGGAACAGTGGCTACACCTTC. As protein: CASSFKGNSGYTF. The rearrangement uses TRBV27 and TRBJ1-2, with unresolved D. CDR1 is MNHEY and CDR2 is SMNVEV in the germline V gene (reference sequence). This CDR3 is 13 amino acids long. V was pared by 3 bases and J by 7 bases, with 12 bases between.

This chain uses TRBV7-9 with TRBJ2-1, with 9 bases aligning to TRBD1. Germline V gene lookup returns CDR1 SEHNR and CDR2 FQNEAQ (reference sequence). Trimming removed 5 bases from V and 8 bases from J; junction bases left unmatched: 7. The CDR3 length is 14 residues. The CDR3 coding sequence is TGTGCCAGCAGCCCCCGGGACAGGGTTGATGAGCAGTTCTTC. Translation gives CASSPRDRVDEQFF.

The chain recombines TRBV5-1 with TRBJ2-1; 8 bases are a match to TRBD2. With V trimmed by 4 bases and J by 0 bases, 3 bases remained unmatched. Germline loops: CDR1 SGHRS, CDR2 YFSETQ. The CDR3 is 15 residues long. The CDR3 protein is CASSRGGSSYNEQFF. CDR3 nucleotide sequence: TGCGCCAGCAGCCGCGGGGGGAGCTCCTACAATGAGCAGTTCTTC. Variable domain in full (rest from reference TRBV5-1 and TRBJ2-1): KAGVTQTPRYLIKTRGQQVTLSCSPISGHRSVSWYQQTPGQGLQFLFEYFSETQRNKGNFPGRFSGRQFSNSRSEMNVSTLELGDSALYLCASSRGGSSYNEQFFGPGTRLTVL.